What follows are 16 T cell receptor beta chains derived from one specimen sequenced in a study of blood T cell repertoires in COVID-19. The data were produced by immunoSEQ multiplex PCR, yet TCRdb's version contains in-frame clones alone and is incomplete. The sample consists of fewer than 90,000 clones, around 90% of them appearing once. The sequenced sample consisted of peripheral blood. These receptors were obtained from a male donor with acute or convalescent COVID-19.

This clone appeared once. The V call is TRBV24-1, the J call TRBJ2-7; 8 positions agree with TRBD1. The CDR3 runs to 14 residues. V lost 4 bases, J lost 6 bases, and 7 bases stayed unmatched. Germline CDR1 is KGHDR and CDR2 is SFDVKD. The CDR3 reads CATSDRKDRVEQYF. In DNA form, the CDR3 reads TGTGCCACCAGTGACCGAAAGGACAGGGTCGAGCAGTACTTC.

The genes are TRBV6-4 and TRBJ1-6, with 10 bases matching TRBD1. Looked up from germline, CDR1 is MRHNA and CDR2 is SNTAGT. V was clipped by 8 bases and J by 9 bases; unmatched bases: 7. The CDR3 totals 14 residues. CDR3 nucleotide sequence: TGTGCCAGCGCTGGGGGACAGGGGATTTCACCCCTCCACTTT. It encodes CASAGGQGISPLHF.

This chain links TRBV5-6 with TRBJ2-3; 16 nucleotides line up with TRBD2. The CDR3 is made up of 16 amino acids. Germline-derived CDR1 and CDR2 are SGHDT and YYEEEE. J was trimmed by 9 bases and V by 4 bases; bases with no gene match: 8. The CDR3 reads CASSLGTSGGAKTQYF. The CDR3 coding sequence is TGTGCCAGCAGCCTCGGGACTAGCGGGGGGGCAAAGACGCAGTATTTT.

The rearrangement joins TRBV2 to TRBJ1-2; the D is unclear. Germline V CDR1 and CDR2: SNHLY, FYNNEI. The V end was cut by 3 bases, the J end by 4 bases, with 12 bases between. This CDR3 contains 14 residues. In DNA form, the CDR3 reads TGTGCCAGCAGTGATAGGCGGCTCTCCTATGGCTACACCTTC. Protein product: CASSDRRLSYGYTF.

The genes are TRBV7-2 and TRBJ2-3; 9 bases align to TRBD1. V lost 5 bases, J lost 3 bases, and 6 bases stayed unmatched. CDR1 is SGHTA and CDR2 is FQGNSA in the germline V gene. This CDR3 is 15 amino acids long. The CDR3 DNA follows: TGTGCCAGCAGCCCCTCGGGACAGGGTACAGATACGCAGTATTTT. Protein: CASSPSGQGTDTQYF.

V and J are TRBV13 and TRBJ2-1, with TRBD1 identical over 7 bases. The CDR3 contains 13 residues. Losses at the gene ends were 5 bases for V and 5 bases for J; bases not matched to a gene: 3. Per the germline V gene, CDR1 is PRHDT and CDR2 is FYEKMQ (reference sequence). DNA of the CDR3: TGTGCCAGCAGCGAGGGGGCGGACAATGAGCAGTTCTTC. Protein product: CASSEGADNEQFF. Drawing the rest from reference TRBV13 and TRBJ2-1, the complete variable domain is AAGVIQSPRHLIKEKRETATLKCYPIPRHDTVYWYQQGPGQDPQFLISFYEKMQSDKGSIPDRFSAQQFSDYHSELNMSSLELGDSALYFCASSEGADNEQFFGPGTRLTVL.

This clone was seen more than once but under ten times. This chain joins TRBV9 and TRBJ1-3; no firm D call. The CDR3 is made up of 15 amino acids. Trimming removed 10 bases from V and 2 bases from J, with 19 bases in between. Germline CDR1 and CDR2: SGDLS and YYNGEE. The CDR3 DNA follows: TGTGCCGATGGCCTGAGGTACTCGGCTGGAAACACCATATATTTT. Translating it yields CADGLRYSAGNTIYF.

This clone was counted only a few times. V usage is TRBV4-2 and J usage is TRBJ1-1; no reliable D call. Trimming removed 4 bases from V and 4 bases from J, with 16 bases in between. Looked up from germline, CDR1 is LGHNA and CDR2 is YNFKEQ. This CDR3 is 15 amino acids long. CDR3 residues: CASSPGTFQSTEAFF. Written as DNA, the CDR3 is TGTGCCAGCAGCCCGGGAACCTTTCAGAGCACTGAAGCTTTCTTT.

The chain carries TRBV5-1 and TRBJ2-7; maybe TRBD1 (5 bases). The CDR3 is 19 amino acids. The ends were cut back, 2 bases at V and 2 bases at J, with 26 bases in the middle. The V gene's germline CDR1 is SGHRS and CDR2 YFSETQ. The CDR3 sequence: CASSFGETSRQTSTYEQYF. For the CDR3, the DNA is TGCGCCAGCAGCTTTGGTGAAACAAGCCGACAGACCTCGACCTACGAGCAGTACTTC.

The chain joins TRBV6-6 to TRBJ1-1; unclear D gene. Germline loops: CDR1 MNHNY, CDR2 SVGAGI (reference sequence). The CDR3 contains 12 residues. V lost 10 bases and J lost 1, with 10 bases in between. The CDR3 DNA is TGTGCCACCGGGGAGACGAACACTGAAGCTTTCTTT. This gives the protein CATGETNTEAFF.

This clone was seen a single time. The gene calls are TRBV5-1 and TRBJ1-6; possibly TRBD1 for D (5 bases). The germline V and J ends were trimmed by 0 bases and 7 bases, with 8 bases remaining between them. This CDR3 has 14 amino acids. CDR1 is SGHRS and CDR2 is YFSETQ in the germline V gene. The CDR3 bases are TGCGCCAGCAGCTTGGACAGGCGCAATTCACCCCTCCACTTT. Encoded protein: CASSLDRRNSPLHF. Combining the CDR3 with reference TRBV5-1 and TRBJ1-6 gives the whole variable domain KAGVTQTPRYLIKTRGQQVTLSCSPISGHRSVSWYQQTPGQGLQFLFEYFSETQRNKGNFPGRFSGRQFSNSRSEMNVSTLELGDSALYLCASSLDRRNSPLHFGNGTRLTVT.

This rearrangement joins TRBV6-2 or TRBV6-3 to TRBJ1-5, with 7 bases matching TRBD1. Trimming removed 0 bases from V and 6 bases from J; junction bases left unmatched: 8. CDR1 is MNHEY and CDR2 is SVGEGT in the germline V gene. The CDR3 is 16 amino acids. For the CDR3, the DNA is TGTGCCAGCAGTTACTCTGACAGGGTGGGGGGTCAGCCCCAGCATTTT. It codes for CASSYSDRVGGQPQHF.

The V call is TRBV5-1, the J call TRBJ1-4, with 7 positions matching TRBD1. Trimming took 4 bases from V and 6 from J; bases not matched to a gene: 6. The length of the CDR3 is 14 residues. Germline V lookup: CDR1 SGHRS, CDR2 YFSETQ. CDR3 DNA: TGCGCCAGCAGCGAGACCAGGGGGGATGAAAAACTGTTTTTT. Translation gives CASSETRGDEKLFF.

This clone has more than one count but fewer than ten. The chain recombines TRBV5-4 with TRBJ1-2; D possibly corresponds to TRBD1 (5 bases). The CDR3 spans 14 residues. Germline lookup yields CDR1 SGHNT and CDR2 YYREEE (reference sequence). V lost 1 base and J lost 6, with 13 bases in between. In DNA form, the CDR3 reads TGTGCCAGCAGCTTGTTAGGGGAGGGCCATGGCTACACCTTC. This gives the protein CASSLLGEGHGYTF.

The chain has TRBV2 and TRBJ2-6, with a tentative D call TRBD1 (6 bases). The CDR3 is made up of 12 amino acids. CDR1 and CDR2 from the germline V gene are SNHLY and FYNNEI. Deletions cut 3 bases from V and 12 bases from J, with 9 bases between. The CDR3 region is CASSETGGVLTF. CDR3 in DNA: TGTGCCAGCAGTGAGACAGGTGGCGTCCTGACTTTC.

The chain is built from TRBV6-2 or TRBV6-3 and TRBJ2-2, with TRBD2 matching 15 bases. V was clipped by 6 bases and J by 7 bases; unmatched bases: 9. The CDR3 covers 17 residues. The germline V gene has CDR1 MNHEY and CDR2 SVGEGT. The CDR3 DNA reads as TGTGCCAGCAGCCTCGGACTAGCGGGGGGGCTCGGCGGGGAGCTGTTTTTT. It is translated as CASSLGLAGGLGGELFF.